The present entry profiles one T cell receptor beta chain with its context. These data originate in a study of blood T cell repertoires in COVID-19. Turning to the study itself: Acute and convalescent COVID-19 specimens originated in the United States, Italy and Spain. PBMCs, B-cell-depleted T cells, or T cells were the source of the cDNA or gDNA that made up the material.

Germline V gene lookup returns CDR1 MNHEY and CDR2 SMNVEV (reference sequence). V lost 6 bases and J 7 bases, leaving 15 bases between the germline ends. The CDR3 is 14 residues long. Per the original data handling: Estimation of nucleated cell counts relied on the amplification of reference gene primers. Produced via immunoSEQ multiplex PCR; TCRdb's table is partial and in-frame only. The V and J calls and clone size come from that table; D and trimming were worked out from the DNA. The sample has 270,000 or so clones, roughly 86% seen once; the top ten hold approximately 9%. Sequences were obtained from peripheral blood. This chain uses TRBV27 with TRBJ1-4; weak D call: TRBD1 (6 bases). The TCR was taken from a man in his forties or fifties with active or convalescent COVID-19. The CDR3 region is CASSFSGVGEKLFF. In nucleotides, the CDR3 is TGTGCCAGCAGCTTCTCAGGGGTCGGTGAAAAACTGTTTTTT. Full variable domain (missing parts from reference TRBV27 and TRBJ1-4): EAQVTQNPRYLITVTGKKLTVTCSQNMNHEYMSWYRQDPGLGLRQIYYSMNVEVTDKGDVPEGYKVSRKEKRNFPLILESPSPNQTSLYFCASSFSGVGEKLFFGSGTQLSVL.